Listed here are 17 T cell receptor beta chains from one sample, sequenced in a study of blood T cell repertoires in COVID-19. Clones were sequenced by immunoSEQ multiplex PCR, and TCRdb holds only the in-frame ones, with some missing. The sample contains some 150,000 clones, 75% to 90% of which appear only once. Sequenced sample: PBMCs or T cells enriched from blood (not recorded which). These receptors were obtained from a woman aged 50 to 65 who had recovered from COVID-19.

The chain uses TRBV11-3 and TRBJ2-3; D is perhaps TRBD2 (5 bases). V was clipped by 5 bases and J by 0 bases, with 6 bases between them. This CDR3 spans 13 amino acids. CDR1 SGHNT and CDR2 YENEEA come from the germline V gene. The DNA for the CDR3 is TGTGCCAGCAGCCGGAGGAGCACAGATACGCAGTATTTT. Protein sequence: CASSRRSTDTQYF.

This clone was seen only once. The CDR3 loop reads CASSQRRQGTGGYTF. The CDR3 bases are TGTGCCAGCAGCCAGAGGCGACAGGGCACTGGGGGCTACACCTTC. The chain employs TRBV3-1 (or the pseudogene TRBV3-2) and TRBJ1-2; TRBD1 matches 7 bases. The CDR3 totals 15 residues. V lost 3 bases, J lost 8 bases, and 12 bases stayed unmatched. Germline V lookup: CDR1 LGHDT, CDR2 YNNKEL (reference sequence).

CDR3 residues: CAWSPGQVGQPQHF. The CDR3, as DNA: TGTGCCTGGAGTCCCGGACAGGTTGGACAGCCCCAGCATTTT. J is TRBJ1-5 and V is TRBV30; 7 positions match TRBD1. Germline CDR1 GTSNPN, CDR2 SVGIG (reference sequence). The CDR3 has 14 amino acids. Trimming cost V 2 bases and J 7 bases; bases outside gene matches: 8.

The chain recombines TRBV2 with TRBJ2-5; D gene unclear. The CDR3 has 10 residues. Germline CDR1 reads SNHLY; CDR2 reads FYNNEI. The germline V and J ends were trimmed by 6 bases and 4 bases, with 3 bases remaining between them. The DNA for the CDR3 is TGTGCCAGCAGAGCAGAGACCCAGTACTTC. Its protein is CASRAETQYF.

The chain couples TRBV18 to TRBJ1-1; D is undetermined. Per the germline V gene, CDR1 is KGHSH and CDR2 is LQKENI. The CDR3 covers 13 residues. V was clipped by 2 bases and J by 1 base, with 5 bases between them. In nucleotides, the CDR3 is TGTGCCAGCTCACCATCGTGGAACACTGAAGCTTTCTTT. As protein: CASSPSWNTEAFF.

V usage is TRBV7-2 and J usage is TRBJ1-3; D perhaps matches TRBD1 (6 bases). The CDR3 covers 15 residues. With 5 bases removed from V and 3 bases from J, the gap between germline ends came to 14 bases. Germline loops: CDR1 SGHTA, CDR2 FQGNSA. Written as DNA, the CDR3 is TGTGCCAGCAGCCCGTGGGGGCGCCTTGGAAACACCATATATTTT. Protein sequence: CASSPWGRLGNTIYF.

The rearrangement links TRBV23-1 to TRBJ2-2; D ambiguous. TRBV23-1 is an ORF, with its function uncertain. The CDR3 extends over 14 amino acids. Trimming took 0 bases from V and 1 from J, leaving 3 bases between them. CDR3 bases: TGCGCCAGCAGTCAATCTCTGAACACCGGGGAGCTGTTTTTT. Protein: CASSQSLNTGELFF.

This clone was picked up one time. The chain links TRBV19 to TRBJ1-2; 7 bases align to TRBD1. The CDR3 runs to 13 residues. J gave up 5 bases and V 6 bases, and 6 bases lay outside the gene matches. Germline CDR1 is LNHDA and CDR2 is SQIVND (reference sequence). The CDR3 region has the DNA TGTGCCAGTAGAACGGGACAGCTATATGGCTACACCTTC. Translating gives CASRTGQLYGYTF.

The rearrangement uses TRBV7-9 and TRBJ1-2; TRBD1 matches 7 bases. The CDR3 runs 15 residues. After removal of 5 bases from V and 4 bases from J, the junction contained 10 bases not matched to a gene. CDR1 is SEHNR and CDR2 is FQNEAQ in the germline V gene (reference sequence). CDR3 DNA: TGTGCCAGCAGCCCTCAACAGGGGATCTTCTATGGCTACACCTTC. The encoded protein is CASSPQQGIFYGYTF. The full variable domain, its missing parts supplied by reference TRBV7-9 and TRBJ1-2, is DTGVSQNPRHKITKRGQNVTFRCDPISEHNRLYWYRQTLGQGPEFLTYFQNEAQLEKSRLLSDRFSAERPKGSFSTLEIQRTEQGDSAMYLCASSPQQGIFYGYTFGSGTRLTVV.

This CDR3 is CASTGGAVPYSTDTQYF. The CDR3 bases are TGTGCCAGCACGGGGGGGGCTGTCCCCTACTCCACAGATACGCAGTATTTT. The chain is built from TRBV11-2 and TRBJ2-3; 8 bases match TRBD2. The V gene's germline CDR1 is SGHAT and CDR2 FQNNGV. V lost 7 bases and J lost 2; bases outside the gene matches: 14. There are 17 residues in the CDR3.

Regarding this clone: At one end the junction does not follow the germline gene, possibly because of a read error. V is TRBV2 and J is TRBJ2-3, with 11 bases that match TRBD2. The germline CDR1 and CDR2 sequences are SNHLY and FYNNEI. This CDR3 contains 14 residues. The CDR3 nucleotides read TGTGCCGGCAGACTAGCGGGGAGCACAGATACGCAGTATTTT. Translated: CAGRLAGSTDTQYF.

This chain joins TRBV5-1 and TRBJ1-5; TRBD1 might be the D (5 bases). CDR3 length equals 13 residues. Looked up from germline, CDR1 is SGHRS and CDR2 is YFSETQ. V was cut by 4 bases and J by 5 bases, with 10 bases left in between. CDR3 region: CASSPLGDQPQHF. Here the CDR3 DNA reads TGCGCCAGCAGCCCCCTAGGGGATCAGCCCCAGCATTTT.

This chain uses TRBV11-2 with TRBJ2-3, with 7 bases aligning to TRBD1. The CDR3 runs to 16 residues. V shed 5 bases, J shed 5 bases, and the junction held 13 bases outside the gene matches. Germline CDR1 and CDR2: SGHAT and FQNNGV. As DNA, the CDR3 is TGTGCCAGCAGCCCGAGGGGGCGTGAGATCGGAGATACGCAGTATTTT. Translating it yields CASSPRGREIGDTQYF.

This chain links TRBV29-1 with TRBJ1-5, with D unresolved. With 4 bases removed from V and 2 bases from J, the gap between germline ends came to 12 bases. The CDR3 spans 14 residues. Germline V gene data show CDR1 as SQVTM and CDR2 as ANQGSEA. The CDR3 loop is CSVGDVQGNQPQHF. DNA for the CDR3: TGCAGCGTTGGAGACGTACAAGGCAATCAGCCCCAGCATTTT.

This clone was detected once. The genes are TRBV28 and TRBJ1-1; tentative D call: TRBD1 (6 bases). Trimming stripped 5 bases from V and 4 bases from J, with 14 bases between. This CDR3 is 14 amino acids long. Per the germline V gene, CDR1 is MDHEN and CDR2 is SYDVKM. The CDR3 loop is CASSHTGSGTEAFF. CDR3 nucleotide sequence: TGTGCCAGCAGTCACACAGGGTCGGGCACTGAAGCTTTCTTT.

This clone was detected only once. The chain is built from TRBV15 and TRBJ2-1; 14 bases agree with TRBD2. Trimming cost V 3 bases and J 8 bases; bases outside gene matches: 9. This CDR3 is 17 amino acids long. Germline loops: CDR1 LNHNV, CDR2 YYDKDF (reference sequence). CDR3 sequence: CATSSRLAGGPRDEQFF. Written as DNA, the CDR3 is TGTGCCACCAGCAGCCGACTAGCGGGAGGGCCCAGGGATGAGCAGTTCTTC. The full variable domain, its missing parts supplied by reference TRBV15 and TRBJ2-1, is DAMVIQNPRYQVTQFGKPVTLSCSQTLNHNVMYWYQQKSSQAPKLLFHYYDKDFNNEADTPDNFQSRRPNTSFCFLDIRSPGLGDTAMYLCATSSRLAGGPRDEQFFGPGTRLTVL.

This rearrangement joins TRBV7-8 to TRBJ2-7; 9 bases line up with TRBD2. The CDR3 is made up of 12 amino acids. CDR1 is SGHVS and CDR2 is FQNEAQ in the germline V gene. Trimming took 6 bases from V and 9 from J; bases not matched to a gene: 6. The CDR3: CASSGSGGVQYV. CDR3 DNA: TGTGCCAGCAGTGGTAGCGGGGGCGTGCAGTACGTC.